What follows are 24 T cell receptor beta chains derived from one specimen sequenced in a study of blood T cell repertoires in COVID-19. The assay was immunoSEQ multiplex PCR, and TCRdb's table has in-frame clones only and misses some. The sample records around 300,000 clones, about nine tenths being singletons. The sample consisted of PBMCs or T cells enriched from blood (not recorded which). The receptors were gathered from a woman between 50 and 59 years old who had recovered from COVID-19.

V and J are TRBV9 and TRBJ2-3; D unclear. The CDR3 runs 12 residues. The germline gives CDR1 SGDLS, CDR2 YYNGEE. The germline V and J ends were trimmed by 4 bases and 1 base, with 4 bases remaining between them. The CDR3 coding sequence is TGTGCCAGCAGCCGCGGCACAGATACGCAGTATTTT. Translating gives CASSRGTDTQYF. Full variable domain (rest looked up from reference TRBV9 and TRBJ2-3): DSGVTQTPKHLITATGQRVTLRCSPRSGDLSVYWYQQSLDQGLQFLIQYYNGEERAKGNILERFSAQQFPDLHSELNLSSLELGDSALYFCASSRGTDTQYFGPGTRLTVL.

This clone has just one count. The rearrangement uses TRBV9 and TRBJ1-6; 9 positions agree with TRBD1. Losses at the gene ends were 4 bases for V and 6 bases for J; bases not matched to a gene: 5. Germline V gives CDR1 SGDLS, CDR2 YYNGEE. CDR3 length equals 15 residues. The CDR3 nucleotides read TGTGCCAGCAGCCCGTCGGACAGGGGTAATTCACCCCTCCACTTT. It encodes CASSPSDRGNSPLHF.

This chain uses TRBV5-8 with TRBJ1-6; unclear D gene. Between the trimmed V and J ends, which lost 5 bases and 6 bases, there was a span of 15 bases. The CDR3 contains 15 residues. Germline V gene lookup returns CDR1 SGHTS and CDR2 YDEGEE. The CDR3 DNA reads TGTGCCAGCAGTACGCTGGCACTAGTTAATTCACCCCTCCACTTT. It is translated as CASSTLALVNSPLHF.

The rearrangement joins TRBV6-5 to TRBJ2-1, with D perhaps matching TRBD2 (5 bases). The germline V gene has CDR1 MNHEY and CDR2 SVGAGI. This CDR3 comprises 14 residues. Trimming took 7 bases from V and 6 from J, leaving 16 bases between them. For the CDR3, the DNA is TGTGCCAGCACGGTTGATAGCGCAGTCAATGAGCAGTTCTTC. Translation gives CASTVDSAVNEQFF.

The V call is TRBV6-5, the J call TRBJ2-1, with D possibly matching TRBD1 (5 bases). Germline CDR1 MNHEY, CDR2 SVGAGI. The CDR3 sequence is 13 residues long. V lost 2 bases to trimming and J lost 10 bases, with 12 bases between them. Here the CDR3 reads CASSYAGKVEQFF. The CDR3 bases are TGTGCCAGCAGTTACGCAGGGAAGGTCGAGCAGTTCTTC.

The chain couples TRBV7-2 to TRBJ1-2, with 7 bases aligning to TRBD1. The V segment lost 5 bases and the J segment 7 bases; nucleotides outside the gene matches: 7. The CDR3 totals 13 residues. Germline values: CDR1 SGHTA, CDR2 FQGNSA. The CDR3 sequence is CASSPLTGIGYTF. The CDR3 coding sequence is TGTGCCAGCAGCCCCCTGACAGGGATTGGCTACACCTTC. Variable domain in full (rest from reference TRBV7-2 and TRBJ1-2): GAGVSQSPSNKVTEKGKDVELRCDPISGHTALYWYRQSLGQGLEFLIYFQGNSAPDKSGLPSDRFSAERTGGSVSTLTIQRTQQEDSAVYLCASSPLTGIGYTFGSGTRLTVV.

This sequence joins TRBV21-1 and TRBJ2-4; TRBD1 is the table's D call, not checked against the DNA. TRBV21-1 is marked as a pseudogene. This CDR3 is built from 16 residues. The CDR3 DNA sequence: TGTGCCAGCAGCAAATGGATCGGGACAGACAAAAACATTCAGTACTTC. This encodes CASSKWIGTDKNIQYF.

The chain uses TRBV19 and TRBJ2-7; the match to TRBD1 covers 7 bases. Germline V gene data show CDR1 as LNHDA and CDR2 as SQIVND (reference sequence). Trimming removed 6 bases from V and 2 bases from J; junction bases left unmatched: 10. This CDR3 comprises 15 residues. In DNA form, the CDR3 reads TGTGCCAGTAGCCAAAAACGGGACAGTCCCTACGAGCAGTACTTC. Protein: CASSQKRDSPYEQYF.

The V and J genes are TRBV10-3 and TRBJ1-2; D is possibly TRBD1 (5 bases). The CDR3 covers 13 residues. From germline, CDR1 is ENHRY and CDR2 SYGVKD. Trimming stripped 8 bases from V and 2 bases from J, with 12 bases between. For the CDR3, the DNA is TGTGCCATCCGGGGGGATCCGAACTATGGCTACACCTTC. Encoded protein: CAIRGDPNYGYTF.

V is TRBV6-2 or TRBV6-3 and J is TRBJ1-6; D not certain. The CDR3 loop spans 15 amino acids. V dropped 6 bases and J dropped 0 bases, with 9 bases sitting between them. CDR1 MNHEY and CDR2 SVGEGT come from the germline V gene. The CDR3 sequence: CASSGASSYNSPLHF. The CDR3 DNA is TGTGCCAGCAGCGGTGCGAGCTCCTATAATTCACCCCTCCACTTT.

J is TRBJ2-7 and V is TRBV4-2; 10 nucleotides agree with TRBD1. This CDR3 is built from 14 residues. Germline V gene sequence: CDR1 LGHNA, CDR2 YNFKEQ. The junction had 4 bases not matched to a gene; V was cut back by 4 bases and J by 4 bases. In nucleotides, the CDR3 is TGTGCCAGCAGCCCCTGGGACAGGGGTTACGAGCAGTACTTC. This sequence encodes CASSPWDRGYEQYF.

This clone was counted a single time. The rearrangement uses TRBV6-5 and TRBJ1-3; 9 bases are a match to TRBD1. Trimming at V came to 7 bases and at J to 4 bases, leaving 8 bases not matched to a gene. The CDR3 extends over 15 amino acids. Germline CDR1 and CDR2: MNHEY and SVGAGI. CDR3 coding DNA: TGTGCCAGCAAAACAGGGGGCAGTGACGGAAACACCATATATTTT. It translates to CASKTGGSDGNTIYF.

V and J are TRBV19 and TRBJ2-1; 7 nucleotides line up with TRBD1. Germline lookup yields CDR1 LNHDA and CDR2 SQIVND (reference sequence). This CDR3 comprises 15 residues. The V and J ends lost 4 bases and 7 bases, in that order; junction bases with no gene match: 10. The CDR3 loop is CASSTWTGQGNEQFF. The CDR3 DNA reads TGTGCCAGTAGTACATGGACAGGTCAAGGTAATGAGCAGTTCTTC.

The J gene is TRBJ1-5, the V gene TRBV7-6; 7 bases line up with TRBD1. Germline CDR1 and CDR2: SGHVS and FNYEAQ. The CDR3 covers 17 residues. The trim removed 1 base at V and 3 bases at J, leaving 9 bases unmatched. Written as DNA, the CDR3 is TGTGCCAGCAGCTTAGAAGCAGGGGGTCTCGCCAATCAGCCCCAGCATTTT. Translated, it gives CASSLEAGGLANQPQHF.

J is TRBJ1-6 and V is TRBV30, with 8 bases lining up with TRBD1. The germline CDR1 and CDR2 sequences are GTSNPN and SVGIG (reference sequence). The CDR3 sequence is 14 residues long. J was trimmed by 7 bases and V by 4 bases; bases with no gene match: 6. This CDR3 is CAWTPDRENSPLHF. The CDR3 coding sequence is TGTGCCTGGACCCCGGACAGGGAAAATTCACCCCTCCACTTT.

In its sample, this clone was seen once. The chain combines TRBV27 with TRBJ2-7; 9 bases are a match to TRBD2. Germline V CDR1 and CDR2: MNHEY, SMNVEV (reference sequence). The CDR3 length is 11 residues. Germline trimming cut 9 bases from V and 6 bases from J; bases unmatched to any gene: 3. CDR3 region: CASQLAGEQYF. The CDR3 DNA sequence: TGTGCCAGTCAACTAGCGGGCGAGCAGTACTTC.

The V and J genes are TRBV7-3 and TRBJ1-5, with D possibly TRBD1 on 5 matching bases. This CDR3 region has 18 residues. The germline V and J ends were trimmed by 5 bases and 4 bases, with 24 bases remaining between them. In germline, CDR1 is SGHTA, CDR2 FQGTGA. CDR3 sequence reads: CASSPRSEQDAGNQPQHF. The CDR3 DNA reads TGTGCCAGCAGCCCACGGTCGGAACAGGACGCCGGGAATCAGCCCCAGCATTTT. Drawing the rest from reference TRBV7-3 and TRBJ1-5, the complete variable domain is GAGVSQTPSNKVTEKGKYVELRCDPISGHTALYWYRQSLGQGPEFLIYFQGTGAADDSGLPNDRFFAVRPEGSVSTLKIQRTERGDSAVYLCASSPRSEQDAGNQPQHFGDGTRLSIL.

The gene calls are TRBV6-5 and TRBJ1-6; a weak D match, TRBD1 (6 bases). The germline V gene encodes CDR1 MNHEY and CDR2 SVGAGI. V lost 3 bases to trimming and J lost 7 bases, with 10 bases between them. The length of the CDR3 is 14 residues. CDR3 bases: TGTGCCAGCAGTTATGGGACACAGAATTCACCCCTCCACTTT. Translated, it gives CASSYGTQNSPLHF.

This chain connects TRBV6-2 or TRBV6-3 to TRBJ2-1, with a possible D match to TRBD2 (6 bases). The CDR3 loop spans 17 amino acids. The germline V and J ends were trimmed by 5 bases and 5 bases, with 22 bases remaining between them. CDR1 is MNHEY and CDR2 is SVGEGT in the germline V gene. The CDR3 DNA follows: TGTGCCAGCAGTCACCTAGCTGGAGGGCCCCCCCACAATGAGCAGTTCTTC. Translating it yields CASSHLAGGPPHNEQFF.

V gene TRBV11-2 combines with J gene TRBJ1-4, with a possible D match to TRBD1 (5 bases). V lost 5 bases, J lost 8 bases, and 18 bases lay in between. The CDR3 length is 15 residues. CDR1 SGHAT and CDR2 FQNNGV come from the germline V gene. CDR3: CASSQPYTGGEKLFF. The CDR3 DNA sequence: TGTGCCAGCAGCCAGCCGTACACGGGGGGGGAAAAACTGTTTTTT.

V gene TRBV19 combines with J gene TRBJ1-5, with 7 bases fitting TRBD1. Germline-derived CDR1 and CDR2 are LNHDA and SQIVND (reference sequence). Trimming took 1 base from V and 4 from J; bases not matched to a gene: 7. This CDR3 is 16 amino acids long. CDR3 sequence (DNA): TGTGCCAGTAGTATAGGGGCAGGGGGTGGAAATCAGCCCCAGCATTTT. It yields the protein CASSIGAGGGNQPQHF.

The chain links TRBV25-1 to TRBJ2-2, with 7 bases that match TRBD1. The germline V gene encodes CDR1 MGHDK and CDR2 SYGVNS. This CDR3 has 14 amino acids. With 8 bases clipped from V and 3 bases from J, the junction kept 6 bases outside the gene matches. CDR3 coding DNA: TGTGCCAGCGACAGGGAGAGGGACACCGGGGAGCTGTTTTTT. This translates into CASDRERDTGELFF.

The chain has TRBV7-2 and TRBJ2-1, with 10 bases lining up with TRBD2. This CDR3 contains 13 residues. The trim removed 7 bases at V and 12 bases at J, leaving 9 bases unmatched. CDR1 is SGHTA and CDR2 is FQGNSA in the germline V gene. DNA of the CDR3: TGTGCCAGCAATCAGCGGGAGGGCCTCGTGCAGTTCTTC. This translates into CASNQREGLVQFF.

The V and J genes are TRBV9 and TRBJ1-5; D may be TRBD1 (6 bases). The germline V and J ends were trimmed by 0 bases and 5 bases, with 12 bases remaining between them. Germline CDR1 reads SGDLS; CDR2 reads YYNGEE. The CDR3 consists of 15 residues. The CDR3 region is CASSVGGQGHQPQHF. CDR3 nucleotides: TGTGCCAGCAGCGTAGGTGGGCAGGGGCATCAGCCCCAGCATTTT. Together with reference TRBV9 and TRBJ1-5, the CDR3 gives the full variable domain: DSGVTQTPKHLITATGQRVTLRCSPRSGDLSVYWYQQSLDQGLQFLIQYYNGEERAKGNILERFSAQQFPDLHSELNLSSLELGDSALYFCASSVGGQGHQPQHFGDGTRLSIL.